The subject of this entry is one T cell receptor (beta chain). What it binds is unknown. Time point here: blood 2 weeks post-SBRT. Treatment specified: 15 Gy SBRT to primary tumor, nephrectomy 4 weeks later. Radiation-treated patients gave blood at baseline, week 2 and week 4. This renal cell carcinoma was of the clear cell type. This entry belongs to a study of radiation and T cells in renal cell carcinoma. Study-wide results and caveats: Baseline intratumoral clonotype presence is unknown without pretreatment biopsies. In blood, top tumor clones expanded by 2 weeks, shrinking by 4.

Using immunoSEQ multiplex PCR, the repertoire was profiled, and TCRdb retains in-frame clones only, with some absent. Of 70,000 to 90,000 clones listed, about 86% were seen once; the top ten hold under 25%. The sample consisted of blood, taken from a patient whose treatment included radiotherapy and nephrectomy. This clonotype was obtained from a woman in her forties or fifties with renal cell carcinoma.

In DNA form, the CDR3 reads TGTGCCAGCAAGGCCCCCCGGAGTGGGGAACAAGAGACCCAGTACTTC. It specifies CASKAPRSGEQETQYF. The chain uses TRBV5-4 and TRBJ2-5; D unresolved. In germline, CDR1 is SGHNT, CDR2 YYREEE (reference sequence). V was cut by 6 bases and J by 2 bases, with 20 bases left in between. CDR3 length: 16 residues.